The clone carrying this TCR beta chain turned up a few times. Indicated time point: persistent/refractory GD, antithyroid drugs over 5 years with positive TRAb. Preparation of the TCR library used RNA extracted from PBMCs. The CDR3 extends over 14 amino acids. Germline CDR1 is MDHEN and CDR2 is SYDVKM. Deletions cut 5 bases from V and 6 bases from J, with 14 bases between. This specimen comes from a study of regulatory T cells in long-lasting Graves disease. Arm-PCR of CDR3 regions and iRepertoire HTBI primers were used to build TCR beta libraries. TCRdb re-called the multiplex PCR reads with MiXCR, one entry per CDR3 protein. The table includes roughly 500,000 distinct CDR3 sequences, under 25% detected once.

The clonotype was recovered from a female donor with Graves disease. This specimen was peripheral blood mononuclear cells (PBMCs), taken when the disease was refractory, from a patient treated with antithyroid drugs. The chain has TRBV28 and TRBJ1-5, with D perhaps matching TRBD1 (5 bases). The CDR3 nucleotides read TGTGCCAGCAGTCTCCTAGGGAGGGGTCAGCCCCAGCATTTT. Translating it yields CASSLLGRGQPQHF.